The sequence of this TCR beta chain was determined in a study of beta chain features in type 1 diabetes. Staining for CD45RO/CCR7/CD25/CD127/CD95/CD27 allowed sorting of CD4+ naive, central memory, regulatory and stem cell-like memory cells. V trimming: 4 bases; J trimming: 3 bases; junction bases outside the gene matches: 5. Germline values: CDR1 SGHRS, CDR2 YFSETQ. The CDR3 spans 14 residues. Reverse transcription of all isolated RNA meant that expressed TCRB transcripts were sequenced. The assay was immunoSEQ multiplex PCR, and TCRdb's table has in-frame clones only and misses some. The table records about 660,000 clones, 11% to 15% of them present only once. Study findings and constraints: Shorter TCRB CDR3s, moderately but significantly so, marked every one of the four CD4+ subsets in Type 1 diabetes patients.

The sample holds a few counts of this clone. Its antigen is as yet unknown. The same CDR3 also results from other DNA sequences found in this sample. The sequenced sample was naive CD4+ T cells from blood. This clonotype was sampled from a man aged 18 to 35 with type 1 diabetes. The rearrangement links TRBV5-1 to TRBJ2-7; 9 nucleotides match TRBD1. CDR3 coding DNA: TGCGCCAGCAGCCTATCGGGACAGGGCTACGAGCAGTACTTC. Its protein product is CASSLSGQGYEQYF.